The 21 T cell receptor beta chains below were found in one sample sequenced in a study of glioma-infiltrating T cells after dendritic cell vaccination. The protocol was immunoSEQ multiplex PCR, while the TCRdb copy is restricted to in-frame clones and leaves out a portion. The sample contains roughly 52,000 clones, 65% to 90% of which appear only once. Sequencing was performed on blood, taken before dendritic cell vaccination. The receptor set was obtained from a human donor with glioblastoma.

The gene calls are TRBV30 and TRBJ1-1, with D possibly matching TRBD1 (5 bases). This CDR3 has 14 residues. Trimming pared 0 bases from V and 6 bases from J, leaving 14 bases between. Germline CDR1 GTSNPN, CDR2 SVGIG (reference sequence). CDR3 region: CAWSVGHGVAEAFF. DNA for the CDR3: TGTGCCTGGAGTGTCGGACACGGCGTCGCTGAAGCTTTCTTT.

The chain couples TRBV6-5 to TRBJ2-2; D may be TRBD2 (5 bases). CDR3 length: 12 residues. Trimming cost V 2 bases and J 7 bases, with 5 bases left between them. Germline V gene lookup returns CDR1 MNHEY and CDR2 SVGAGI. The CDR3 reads CASSYRGGELFF. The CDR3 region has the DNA TGTGCCAGCAGTTACCGGGGCGGGGAGCTGTTTTTT.

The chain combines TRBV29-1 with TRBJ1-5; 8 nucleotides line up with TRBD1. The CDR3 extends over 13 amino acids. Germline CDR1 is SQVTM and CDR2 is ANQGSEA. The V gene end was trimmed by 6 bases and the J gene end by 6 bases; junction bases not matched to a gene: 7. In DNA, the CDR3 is TGCAGCGTCGGACAGGGTAGTACTCAGCCCCAGCATTTT. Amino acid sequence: CSVGQGSTQPQHF.

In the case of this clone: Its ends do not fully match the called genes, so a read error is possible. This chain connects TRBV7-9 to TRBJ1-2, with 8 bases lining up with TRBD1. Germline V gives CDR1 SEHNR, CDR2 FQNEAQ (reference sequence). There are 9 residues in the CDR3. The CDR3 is CASSSDRGF. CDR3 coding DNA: TGTGCCAGCAGCTCAGACAGGGGCTTC. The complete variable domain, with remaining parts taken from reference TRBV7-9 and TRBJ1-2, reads DTGVSQNPRHKITKRGQNVTFRCDPISEHNRLYWYRQTLGQGPEFLTYFQNEAQLEKSRLLSDRFSAERPKGSFSTLEIQRTEQGDSAMYLCASSSDRGFGSGTRLTVV.

The CDR3: CASSPRTSGNFNEQFF. The CDR3 DNA follows: TGTGCCAGCAGCCCACGGACTAGCGGGAACTTCAATGAGCAGTTCTTC. The chain recombines TRBV7-9 with TRBJ2-1, with 12 bases matching TRBD2. Germline-derived CDR1 and CDR2 are SEHNR and FQNEAQ (reference sequence). CDR3 length: 16 amino acids. The V gene end was trimmed by 5 bases and the J gene end by 6 bases; junction bases not matched to a gene: 8.

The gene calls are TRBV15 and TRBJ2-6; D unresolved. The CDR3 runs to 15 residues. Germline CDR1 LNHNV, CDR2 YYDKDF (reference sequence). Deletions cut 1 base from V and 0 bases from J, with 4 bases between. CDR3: CATSRAGSGANVLTF. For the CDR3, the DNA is TGTGCCACCAGCAGAGCGGGCTCTGGGGCCAACGTCCTGACTTTC.

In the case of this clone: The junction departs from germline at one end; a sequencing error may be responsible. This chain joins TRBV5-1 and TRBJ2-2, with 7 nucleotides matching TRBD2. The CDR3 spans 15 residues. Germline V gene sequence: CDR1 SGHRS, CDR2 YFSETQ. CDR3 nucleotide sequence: TGCGCCAGCGGACTAGTGAATTCGAACACCGGGGAGCTGCTTTTT. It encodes CASGLVNSNTGELLF.

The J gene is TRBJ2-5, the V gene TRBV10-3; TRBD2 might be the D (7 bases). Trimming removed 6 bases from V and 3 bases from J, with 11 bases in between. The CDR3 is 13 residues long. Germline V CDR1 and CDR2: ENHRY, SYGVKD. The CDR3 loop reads CAIREGGEETQYF. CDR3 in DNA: TGTGCCATCAGGGAGGGGGGGGAAGAGACCCAGTACTTC.

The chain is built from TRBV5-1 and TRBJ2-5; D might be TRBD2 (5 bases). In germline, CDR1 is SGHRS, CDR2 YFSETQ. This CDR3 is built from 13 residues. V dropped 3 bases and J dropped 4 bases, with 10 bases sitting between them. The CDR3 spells CASSSLGGETQYF. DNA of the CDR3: TGCGCCAGCAGCTCCTTAGGAGGAGAGACCCAGTACTTC.

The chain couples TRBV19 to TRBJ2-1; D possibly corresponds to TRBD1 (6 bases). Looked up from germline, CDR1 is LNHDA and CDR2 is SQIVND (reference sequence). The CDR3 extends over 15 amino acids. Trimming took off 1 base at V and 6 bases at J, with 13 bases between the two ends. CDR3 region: CASSIGRGMGNEQFF. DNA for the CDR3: TGTGCCAGTAGTATAGGCAGGGGAATGGGCAATGAGCAGTTCTTC.

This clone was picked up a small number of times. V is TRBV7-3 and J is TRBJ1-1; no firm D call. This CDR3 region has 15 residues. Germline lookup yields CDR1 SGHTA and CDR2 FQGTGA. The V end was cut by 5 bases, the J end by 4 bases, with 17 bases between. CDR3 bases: TGTGCCAGCAGCCCCCGGTCTGGGCAGTTCACTGAAGCTTTCTTT. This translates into CASSPRSGQFTEAFF. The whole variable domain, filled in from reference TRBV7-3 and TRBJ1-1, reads GAGVSQTPSNKVTEKGKYVELRCDPISGHTALYWYRQSLGQGPEFLIYFQGTGAADDSGLPNDRFFAVRPEGSVSTLKIQRTERGDSAVYLCASSPRSGQFTEAFFGQGTRLTVV.

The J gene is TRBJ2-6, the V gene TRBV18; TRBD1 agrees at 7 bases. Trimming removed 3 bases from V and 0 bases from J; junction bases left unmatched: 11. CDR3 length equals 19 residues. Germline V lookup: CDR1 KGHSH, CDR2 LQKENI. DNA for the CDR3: TGTGCCAGCTCACCCTTCCGGGACAGAAAAAACTCTGGGGCCAACGTCCTGACTTTC. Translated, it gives CASSPFRDRKNSGANVLTF.

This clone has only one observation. The CDR3 is CASSLRLARNEQFF. CDR3 in DNA: TGCGCCAGCAGCTTGAGACTAGCGAGGAATGAGCAGTTCTTC. The chain recombines TRBV5-1 with TRBJ2-1, with 8 nucleotides matching TRBD2. Germline V gives CDR1 SGHRS, CDR2 YFSETQ. The CDR3 sequence is 14 residues long. V dropped 1 base and J dropped 7; count of bases not matched to a gene: 4.

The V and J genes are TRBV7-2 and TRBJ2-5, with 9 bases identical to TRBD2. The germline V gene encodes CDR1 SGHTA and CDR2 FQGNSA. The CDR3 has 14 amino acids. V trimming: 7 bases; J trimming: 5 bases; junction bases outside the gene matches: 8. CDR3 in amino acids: CASTAGGLSETQYF. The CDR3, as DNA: TGTGCCAGCACCGCGGGGGGGCTGTCCGAGACCCAGTACTTC.

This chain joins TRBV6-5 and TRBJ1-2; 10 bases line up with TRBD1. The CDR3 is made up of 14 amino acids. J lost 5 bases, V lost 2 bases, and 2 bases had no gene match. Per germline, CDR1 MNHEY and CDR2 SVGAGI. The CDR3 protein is CASSYEGQGYGYTF. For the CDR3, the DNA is TGTGCCAGCAGTTACGAGGGACAGGGGTATGGCTACACCTTC.

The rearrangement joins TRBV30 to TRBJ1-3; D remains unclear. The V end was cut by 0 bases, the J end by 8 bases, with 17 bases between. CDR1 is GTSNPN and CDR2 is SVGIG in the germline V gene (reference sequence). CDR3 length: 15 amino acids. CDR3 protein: CAWSVRGIREDTIYF. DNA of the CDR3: TGTGCCTGGAGTGTCAGAGGGATCAGAGAGGACACCATATATTTT.

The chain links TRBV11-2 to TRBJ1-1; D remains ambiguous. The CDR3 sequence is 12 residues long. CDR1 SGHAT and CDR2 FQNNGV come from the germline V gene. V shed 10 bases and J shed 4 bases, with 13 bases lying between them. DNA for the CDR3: TGTGCCACCCAACCGGGGAGCACTGAAGCTTTCTTT. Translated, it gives CATQPGSTEAFF.

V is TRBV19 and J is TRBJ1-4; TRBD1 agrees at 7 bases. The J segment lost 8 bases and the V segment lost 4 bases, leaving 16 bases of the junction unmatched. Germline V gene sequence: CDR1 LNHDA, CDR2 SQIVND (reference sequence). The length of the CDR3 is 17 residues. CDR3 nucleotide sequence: TGTGCCAGTAGTACCCCAGGACAGGCCAATCGACGGGAAAAACTGTTTTTT. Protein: CASSTPGQANRREKLFF.

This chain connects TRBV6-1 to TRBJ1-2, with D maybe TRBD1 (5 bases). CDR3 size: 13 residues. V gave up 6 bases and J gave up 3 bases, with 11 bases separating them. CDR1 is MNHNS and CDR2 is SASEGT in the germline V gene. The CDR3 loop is CASRDSPDYGYTF. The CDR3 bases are TGTGCCAGCAGAGACAGCCCTGACTATGGCTACACCTTC.

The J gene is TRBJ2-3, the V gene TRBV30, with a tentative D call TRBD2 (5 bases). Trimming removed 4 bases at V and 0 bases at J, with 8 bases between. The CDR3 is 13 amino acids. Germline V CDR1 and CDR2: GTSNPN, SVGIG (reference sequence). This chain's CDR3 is CAWNLASTDTQYF. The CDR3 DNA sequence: TGTGCCTGGAATTTAGCGAGCACAGATACGCAGTATTTT. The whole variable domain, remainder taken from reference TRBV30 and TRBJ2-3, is SQTIHQWPATLVQPVGSPLSLECTVEGTSNPNLYWYRQAAGRGLQLLFYSVGIGQISSEVPQNLSASRPQDRQFILSSKKLLLSDSGFYLCAWNLASTDTQYFGPGTRLTVL.

The CDR3 DNA reads as TGTGCCAGCACCCTGGCGGGGGGGAACGCCAAAAACATTCAGTACTTC. Protein: CASTLAGGNAKNIQYF. V and J are TRBV5-8 and TRBJ2-4, with 9 bases that match TRBD2. Germline V CDR1 and CDR2: SGHTS, YDEGEE. This CDR3 is 16 amino acids long. V dropped 6 bases and J dropped 1; count of bases not matched to a gene: 8. The full variable domain, rest sourced from reference TRBV5-8 and TRBJ2-4, is EAGVTQSPTHLIKTRGQQATLRCSPISGHTSVYWYQQALGLGLQFLLWYDEGEERNRGNFPPRFSGRQFPNYSSELNVNALELEDSALYLCASTLAGGNAKNIQYFGAGTRLSVL.